Below are 5 T cell receptor beta chains sequenced from a single sample in a study of T cell responses to AZD1222 COVID-19 vaccine listed by TCRdb under 2021. The protocol used for the library was the immunoSEQ multiplex PCR assay. The source is immuneACCESS, and TCRdb retained only in-frame sequences with V and J called. Part of the clones is not carried over; for the studies checked, unresolved V genes explain less than half of this, and the remainder is unexplained. For this sample the table gives about 110,000 clones, of which around 81% were detected only once. Of the sample, approximately 5% is held by the ten largest clones. The time point label, as the study defines it: baseline before first vaccination. The source material was peripheral blood, sampled on day 0 of AZD1222 vaccination. All receptors come from an adult in good health.

This sequence joins TRBV7-6 and TRBJ2-1; TRBD2 might be the D (6 bases). The CDR3 extends over 18 amino acids. Germline loops: CDR1 SGHVS, CDR2 FNYEAQ. The ends were cut back, 1 base at V and 7 bases at J, with 23 bases in the middle. CDR3 loop: CASSLGLGLAASLNEQFF. The CDR3 DNA is TGTGCCAGCAGCTTAGGCCTTGGATTAGCGGCCTCTTTGAATGAGCAGTTCTTC.

This chain joins TRBV10-3 and TRBJ1-5; D perhaps matches TRBD1 (6 bases). Germline V gene lookup returns CDR1 ENHRY and CDR2 SYGVKD. V lost 5 bases and J 0 bases, leaving 11 bases between the germline ends. This CDR3 is 15 amino acids long. The CDR3 DNA sequence: TGTGCCATCAGTAGACAGGTCGGTAGCAATCAGCCCCAGCATTTT. Residues: CAISRQVGSNQPQHF.

This chain joins TRBV4-1 and TRBJ1-5, with a possible D match to TRBD1 (5 bases). Germline V lookup: CDR1 MGHRA, CDR2 YSYEKL. The CDR3 extends over 13 amino acids. With 2 bases removed from V and 7 bases from J, the gap between germline ends came to 9 bases. In DNA form, the CDR3 reads TGCGCCAGCAGCCAATTGCGGGGGCAGCCCCAGCATTTT. It specifies CASSQLRGQPQHF.

The CDR3 bases are TGTGCCAGCAGCTTCCCTGGAAACACCATATATTTT. Amino acids: CASSFPGNTIYF. The rearrangement uses TRBV7-2 and TRBJ1-3; D not resolved. The germline gives CDR1 SGHTA, CDR2 FQGNSA. The CDR3 is 12 amino acids. The V gene lost 3 bases and the J gene lost 2 bases, with 2 bases spanning the gap.

J is TRBJ1-1 and V is TRBV19, with TRBD1 matching 9 bases. This CDR3 contains 13 residues. The germline gives CDR1 LNHDA, CDR2 SQIVND (reference sequence). The J segment lost 4 bases and the V segment lost 10 bases, leaving 7 bases of the junction unmatched. DNA of the CDR3: TGTGCCACCACAGGGGGCTTGGGCACTGAAGCTTTCTTT. Translating it yields CATTGGLGTEAFF.